The rows below give T cell receptor beta chains drawn from one sample of a study of T-cell reconstitution after alpha-beta-depleted transplantation in children. TCRdb re-called the PCR reads through MiXCR, storing one row per CDR3 protein. The repertoire holds fewer than 550,000 distinct CDR3 sequences, with 16% as singletons. Sequenced here: PBMCs, mostly from graft donor cells, sampled 360 days after TCRalphabeta/CD19-depleted stem cell transplant. These receptors were taken from a boy under two years old who had a stem cell transplant for Wiskott-Aldrich syndrome, so the T cells may come from the graft donor. CDR3s include the opening cysteine and the closing phenylalanine or tryptophan. A D gene is named only where the DNA matches it firmly. Not all rows give a size; the values are once, few, many and, for expanded clones, a class.

j_call v_call d_call clone_size cdr3_aa cdr3_nt
TRBJ2-1 TRBV15 TRBD2 NA CATSGTPGLAYNEQFF TGTGCCACCAGCGGAACCCCGGGACTAGCATACAATGAGCAGTTCTTC
TRBJ2-3 TRBV10-3 NA many CAISSPTRRGTDTQYF TGTGCCATCAGTTCCCCGACTAGACGGGGTACAGATACGCAGTATTTT
TRBJ1-1 TRBV12-3/TRBV12-4 NA few CASRYGPVTNTEAFF TGTGCCAGCAGGTATGGGCCCGTTACGAACACTGAAGCTTTCTTT
TRBJ1-1 TRBV10-3 NA few CAISGMDKRAFF TGTGCCATCAGTGGGATGGATAAAAGGGCTTTCTTT
TRBJ2-1 TRBV12-3/TRBV12-4 NA NA CASSPPLASDTYNEQFF TGTGCCAGCAGTCCCCCTCTAGCATCCGATACCTACAATGAGCAGTTCTTC
TRBJ2-7 TRBV5-1 NA NA CASSLAGLPSYEQYF TGCGCCAGCAGCTTGGCGGGACTGCCCTCCTACGAGCAGTACTTC
TRBJ1-1 TRBV13 NA few CASSWGPFGTEAFF TGTGCCAGCAGCTGGGGACCGTTCGGTACTGAAGCTTTCTTT
TRBJ1-3 TRBV3-1 NA NA CASSHPGNTIYF TGTGCCAGCAGCCACCCCGGAAACACCATATATTTT
TRBJ1-3 TRBV3-1 NA few CASSQGTFTNTIYF TGTGCCAGCAGCCAAGGCACCTTTACGAACACCATATATTTT
TRBJ2-7 TRBV13 TRBD2 few CASSLLLAGPYEQYF TGTGCCAGCAGCTTACTCCTAGCGGGACCCTACGAGCAGTACTTC
TRBJ2-7 TRBV6-2/TRBV6-3 TRBD2 NA CASSYFAGDRYEQYF TGTGCCAGCAGTTACTTTGCGGGAGACCGCTACGAGCAGTACTTC
TRBJ2-7 TRBV15 NA few CATSREPGTSYEQYF TGTGCCACCAGCAGAGAGCCAGGTACCTCCTACGAGCAGTACTTC
TRBJ2-5 TRBV7-9 TRBD1 NA CASSQRQGTGIQETQYF TGTGCCAGCAGCCAACGACAGGGGACAGGGATACAAGAGACCCAGTACTTC
TRBJ2-3 TRBV6-5 TRBD1 few CASSYSLVGQGKYF TGTGCCAGCAGTTACTCGCTGGTAGGACAGGGAAAGTATTTT
TRBJ2-7 TRBV5-1 NA many CASSYDWYEQYF TGCGCCAGCAGCTATGATTGGTACGAGCAGTACTTC
TRBJ2-7 TRBV7-2 TRBD2 NA CASSLVRDYSSYEQYF TGTGCCAGCAGCTTAGTTAGGGACTATAGCTCCTACGAGCAGTACTTC
TRBJ2-5 TRBV2 NA few CASRGKGQETQYF TGTGCCAGCAGAGGGAAAGGGCAAGAGACCCAGTACTTC
TRBJ2-7 TRBV28 TRBD1 NA CASSLWDRARYEQYF TGTGCCAGCAGTTTATGGGACAGGGCCCGCTACGAGCAGTACTTC
TRBJ2-5 TRBV11-2 NA many CASSLVGRQYQETQYF TGTGCCAGCAGCTTAGTGGGGCGCCAGTACCAAGAGACCCAGTACTTC
TRBJ2-5 TRBV7-9 NA NA CASSLGGRGLQETQYF TGTGCCAGCAGCTTAGGGGGCAGGGGCCTCCAAGAGACCCAGTACTTC
TRBJ2-7 TRBV7-9 TRBD2 NA CASSVPGLAGGEQYF TGTGCCAGCAGTGTCCCGGGACTAGCGGGCGGCGAGCAGTACTTC
TRBJ2-7 TRBV7-9 NA NA CASSLIGGATHYEQYF TGTGCCAGCAGCTTAATAGGTGGGGCGACCCACTACGAGCAGTACTTC
TRBJ1-6 TRBV7-9 NA NA CASSQDGLNSPLHF TGTGCCAGCAGCCAAGACGGACTGAATTCACCCCTCCACTTT
TRBJ1-2 TRBV29-1 TRBD1 few CSGGTDPLYGYTF TGCAGCGGAGGGACAGACCCGTTATACGGCTACACCTTC
TRBJ2-1 TRBV24-1 NA few CATSDRGIYNEQFF TGTGCCACCAGTGATAGAGGGATATACAATGAGCAGTTCTTC
TRBJ2-3 TRBV7-9 NA NA CASSLVSRPTDTQYF TGTGCCAGCAGCTTAGTGTCACGACCCACAGATACGCAGTATTTT
TRBJ2-1 TRBV29-1 TRBD1 few CSADRANEQFF TGCAGCGCGGACAGGGCGAATGAGCAGTTCTTC
TRBJ2-1 TRBV20-1 NA many CSARRDPWNEQFF TGCAGTGCTAGGCGGGACCCCTGGAATGAGCAGTTCTTC
TRBJ2-7 TRBV20-1 TRBD2 few CSARDTRTRGPYEQYF TGCAGTGCTAGAGATACCCGGACTAGGGGACCCTACGAGCAGTACTTC
TRBJ2-1 TRBV6-1 TRBD2 few CASISGSGRSRREQFF TGTGCCAGCATCTCGGGGAGCGGGAGGTCTCGGCGCGAGCAGTTCTTC
TRBJ2-3 TRBV24-1 TRBD1 few CATSDSQLRDSNTDTQYF TGTGCCACCAGTGATTCCCAACTTCGGGACAGTAACACAGATACGCAGTATTTT
TRBJ2-5 TRBV4-2 TRBD2 NA CAISPRLAGTQETQYF TGTGCCATCAGCCCTCGACTAGCGGGGACCCAAGAGACCCAGTACTTC
TRBJ2-1 TRBV4-3 NA few CASSQNGDKGEQFF TGCGCCAGCAGCCAAAATGGGGATAAGGGTGAGCAGTTCTTC
TRBJ2-7 TRBV5-1 NA few CASSLDWVSSYEQYF TGCGCCAGCAGCTTGGATTGGGTAAGCTCCTACGAGCAGTACTTC
TRBJ1-1 TRBV5-1 NA few CASSLLGLNTEAFF TGCGCCAGCAGCTTGTTGGGTTTGAACACTGAAGCTTTCTTT
TRBJ2-7 TRBV12-3/TRBV12-4 NA few CASSLSGTRGYYEQYF TGTGCCAGCAGTTTATCCGGGACAAGGGGGTACTACGAGCAGTACTTC
TRBJ2-1 TRBV6-2/TRBV6-3 NA few CASSYHIGRPNEQFF TGTGCCAGCAGTTACCATATTGGACGGCCCAATGAGCAGTTCTTC
TRBJ2-1 TRBV20-1 NA NA CSASFVAVGNEQFF TGCAGTGCTAGTTTCGTGGCCGTTGGCAATGAGCAGTTCTTC
TRBJ2-2 TRBV10-3 NA many CAINDPIFRSGTGELFF TGTGCCATCAACGACCCAATTTTCCGTTCAGGCACCGGGGAGCTGTTTTTT
TRBJ1-2 TRBV27 NA few CASTSSYGYTF TGTGCCAGCACGTCTAGCTATGGCTACACCTTC
TRBJ2-3 TRBV20-1 TRBD2 few CSARDYRGREDTQYF TGCAGTGCTAGAGATTATCGCGGGAGGGAAGATACGCAGTATTTT
TRBJ2-2 TRBV6-5 TRBD1 NA CASSSGQRNTGELFF TGTGCCAGCAGTTCGGGACAGAGGAACACCGGGGAGCTGTTTTTT
TRBJ2-5 TRBV7-2 TRBD1 NA CASSPRGTVQYF TGTGCCAGCAGCCCAAGGGGGACAGTCCAGTACTTC
TRBJ2-5 TRBV5-1 TRBD2 NA CASSSGLAGVETQYF TGCGCCAGCAGCTCTGGACTAGCGGGAGTAGAGACCCAGTACTTC
TRBJ2-1 TRBV20-1 NA few CSASRVGNEQFF TGCAGTGCTAGCAGGGTCGGGAATGAGCAGTTCTTC
TRBJ2-1 TRBV7-7 TRBD2 NA CASSLNGGRYNEQFF TGTGCCAGCAGCTTAAATGGCGGGAGATACAATGAGCAGTTCTTC
TRBJ2-2 TRBV24-1 TRBD1 many CATSDLRQGDTGELFF TGTGCCACCAGTGATTTGAGGCAGGGGGACACCGGGGAGCTGTTTTTT
TRBJ2-2 TRBV4-1 NA NA CASSQGAGTGELFF TGCGCCAGCAGCCAGGGGGCCGGAACCGGGGAGCTGTTTTTT
TRBJ2-5 TRBV20-1 NA NA CSANLDLLVQETQYF TGCAGTGCTAACCTAGATTTACTGGTCCAAGAGACCCAGTACTTC
TRBJ2-6 TRBV10-3 NA many CAISGSEEANVLTF TGTGCCATCAGTGGGAGTGAAGAGGCCAACGTCCTGACTTTC
TRBJ2-3 TRBV5-1 NA few CASSSRHGTDTQYF TGCGCCAGCAGCTCCCGACACGGCACAGATACGCAGTATTTT
TRBJ2-3 TRBV4-2 NA NA CASSREGVGTDTQYF TGTGCCAGCAGCCGCGAGGGGGTTGGCACAGATACGCAGTATTTT
TRBJ2-1 TRBV20-1 NA few CSAESGLAYHNEQFF TGCAGTGCCGAGAGTGGGCTAGCTTATCACAATGAGCAGTTCTTC
TRBJ2-7 TRBV10-3 NA few CAISRKQASYEQYF TGTGCCATCAGTAGGAAACAGGCTTCCTACGAGCAGTACTTC
TRBJ2-3 TRBV7-9 NA few CASSTPVGGLDTQYF TGTGCCAGCAGCACCCCAGTCGGGGGACTAGATACGCAGTATTTT
TRBJ1-2 TRBV6-1 NA few CASSPPGGAVGYTF TGTGCCAGCAGTCCCCCGGGGGGGGCCGTTGGCTACACCTTC
TRBJ2-4 TRBV24-1 TRBD1 many CATSDLRMGQLKDIQYF TGTGCCACCAGTGATTTGCGAATGGGACAGTTGAAGGACATTCAGTACTTC
TRBJ2-5 TRBV3-1 TRBD2 NA CASSPTSGRPRTQYF TGTGCCAGCAGTCCCACTAGCGGGAGGCCTAGGACCCAGTACTTC
TRBJ2-5 TRBV20-1 TRBD1 NA CSAGDRGTGETQYF TGCAGTGCTGGGGACAGGGGTACCGGGGAGACCCAGTACTTC